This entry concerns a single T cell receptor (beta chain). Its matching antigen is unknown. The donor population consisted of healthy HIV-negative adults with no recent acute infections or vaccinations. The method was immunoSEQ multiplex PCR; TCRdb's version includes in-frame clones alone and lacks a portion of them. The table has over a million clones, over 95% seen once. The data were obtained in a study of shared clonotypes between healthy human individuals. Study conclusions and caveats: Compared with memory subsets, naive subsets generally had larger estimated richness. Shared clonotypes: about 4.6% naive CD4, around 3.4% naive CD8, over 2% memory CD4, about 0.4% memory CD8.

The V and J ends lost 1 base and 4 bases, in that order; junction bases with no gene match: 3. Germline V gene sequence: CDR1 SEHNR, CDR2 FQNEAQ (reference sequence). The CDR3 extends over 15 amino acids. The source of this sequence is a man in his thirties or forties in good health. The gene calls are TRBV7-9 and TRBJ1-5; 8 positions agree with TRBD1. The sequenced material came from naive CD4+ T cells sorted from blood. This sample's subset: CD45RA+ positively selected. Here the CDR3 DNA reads TGTGCCAGCAGCTTAGGGACAGGGCTAAATCAGCCCCAGCATTTT. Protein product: CASSLGTGLNQPQHF.